Following are 3 T cell receptor beta chains from one sample sequenced in a study of CD8 T cells in Susac syndrome. Reverse transcription of roughly 0.5 to 1 ug RNA was performed with random hexamers. TCRdb reanalysed the immunoSEQ multiplex PCR reads using MiXCR and keeps one entry per CDR3 protein. The sample shows about 240,000 distinct CDR3 sequences, 95% to 97% of them seen only once. The sample comprised CD4+ T cells from PBMCs. The receptors were gathered from a human donor with Susac syndrome.

This chain links TRBV5-4 with TRBJ2-7; 7 nucleotides match TRBD1. Germline CDR1 is SGHNT and CDR2 is YYREEE (reference sequence). The junction had 6 bases not matched to a gene; V was cut back by 4 bases and J by 2 bases. The CDR3 length is 14 residues. CDR3 sequence reads: CASSPDRAPYEQYF. In DNA, the CDR3 is TGTGCCAGCAGCCCCGACAGGGCGCCCTACGAGCAGTACTTC.

This rearrangement joins TRBV19 to TRBJ1-2; tentatively, D is TRBD1 (5 bases). The germline V gene encodes CDR1 LNHDA and CDR2 SQIVND (reference sequence). The CDR3 is 13 residues long. Between the trimmed V and J ends, which lost 3 bases and 2 bases, there was a span of 7 bases. CDR3 sequence reads: CASSIRDNYGYTF. CDR3 nucleotide sequence: TGTGCCAGTAGTATCAGGGACAACTATGGCTACACCTTC.

V is TRBV18 and J is TRBJ2-3; 12 nucleotides align to TRBD2. Germline CDR1 is KGHSH and CDR2 is LQKENI. The CDR3 contains 18 residues. Trimming took 3 bases from V and 5 from J; bases not matched to a gene: 12. The CDR3 reads CASSPNLLAGGPEDTQYF. The CDR3 nucleotides are TGTGCCAGCTCACCCAACCTCCTAGCGGGAGGGCCAGAAGATACGCAGTATTTT.